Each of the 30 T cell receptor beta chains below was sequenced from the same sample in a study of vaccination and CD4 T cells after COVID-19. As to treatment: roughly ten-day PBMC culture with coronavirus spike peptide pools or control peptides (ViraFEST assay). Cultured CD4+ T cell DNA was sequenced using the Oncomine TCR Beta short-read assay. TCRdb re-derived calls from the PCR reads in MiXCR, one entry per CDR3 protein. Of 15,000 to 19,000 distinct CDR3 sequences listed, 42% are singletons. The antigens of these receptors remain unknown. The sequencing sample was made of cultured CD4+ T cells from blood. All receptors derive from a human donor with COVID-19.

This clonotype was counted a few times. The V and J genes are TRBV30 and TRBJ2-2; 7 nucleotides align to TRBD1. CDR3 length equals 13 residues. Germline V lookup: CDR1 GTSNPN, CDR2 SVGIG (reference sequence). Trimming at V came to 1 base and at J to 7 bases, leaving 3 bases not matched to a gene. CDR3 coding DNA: TGTGCCTGGAGTGGTTACAGGGGCGGGGAGCTGTTTTTT. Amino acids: CAWSGYRGGELFF.

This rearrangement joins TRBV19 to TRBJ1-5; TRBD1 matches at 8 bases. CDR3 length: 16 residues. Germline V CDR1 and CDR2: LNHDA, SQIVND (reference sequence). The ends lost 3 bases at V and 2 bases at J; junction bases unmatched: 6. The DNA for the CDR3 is TGTGCCAGTAGTATTGGACAGGGTGGCGGCAATCAGCCCCAGCATTTT. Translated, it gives CASSIGQGGGNQPQHF.

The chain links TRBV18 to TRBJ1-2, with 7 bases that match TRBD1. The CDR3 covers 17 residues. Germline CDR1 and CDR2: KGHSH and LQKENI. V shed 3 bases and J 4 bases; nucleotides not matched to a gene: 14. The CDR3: CASSPQGQTGTVYGYTF. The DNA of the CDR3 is TGTGCCAGCTCACCCCAAGGCCAAACAGGGACAGTCTATGGCTACACCTTC.

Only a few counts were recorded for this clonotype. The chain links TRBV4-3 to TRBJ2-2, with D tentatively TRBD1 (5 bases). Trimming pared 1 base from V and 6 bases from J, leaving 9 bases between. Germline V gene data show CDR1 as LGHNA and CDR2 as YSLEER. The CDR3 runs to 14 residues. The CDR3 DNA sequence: TGCGCCAGCAGCCAAGTCAGGGTGGCCGGGGAGCTGTTTTTT. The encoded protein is CASSQVRVAGELFF.

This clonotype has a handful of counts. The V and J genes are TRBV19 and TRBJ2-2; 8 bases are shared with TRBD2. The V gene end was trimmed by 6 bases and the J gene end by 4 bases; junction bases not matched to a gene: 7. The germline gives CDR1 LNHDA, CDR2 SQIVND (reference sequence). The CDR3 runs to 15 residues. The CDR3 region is CASSISGVSTGELFF. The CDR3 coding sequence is TGTGCCAGTAGCATTAGCGGGGTTAGCACCGGGGAGCTGTTTTTT.

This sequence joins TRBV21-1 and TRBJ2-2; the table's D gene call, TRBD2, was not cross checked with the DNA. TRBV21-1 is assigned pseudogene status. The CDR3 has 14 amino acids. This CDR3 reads CASSKGGLPGELFF. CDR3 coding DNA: TGTGCCAGCAGCAAAGGAGGACTACCCGGGGAGCTGTTTTTT.

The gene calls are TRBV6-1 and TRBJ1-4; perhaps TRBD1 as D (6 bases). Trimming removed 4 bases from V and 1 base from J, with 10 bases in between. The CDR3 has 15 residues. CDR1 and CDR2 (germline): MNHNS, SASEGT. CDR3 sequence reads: CASSALQGTNEKLFF. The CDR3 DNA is TGTGCCAGCAGTGCCTTACAGGGAACTAATGAAAAACTGTTTTTT.

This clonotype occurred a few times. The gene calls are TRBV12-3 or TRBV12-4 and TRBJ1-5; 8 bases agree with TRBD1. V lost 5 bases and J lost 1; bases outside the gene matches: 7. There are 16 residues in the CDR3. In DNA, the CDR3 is TGTGCCAGCAGTCCCGACAGGGGAGGAAGCAATCAGCCCCAGCATTTT. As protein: CASSPDRGGSNQPQHF.

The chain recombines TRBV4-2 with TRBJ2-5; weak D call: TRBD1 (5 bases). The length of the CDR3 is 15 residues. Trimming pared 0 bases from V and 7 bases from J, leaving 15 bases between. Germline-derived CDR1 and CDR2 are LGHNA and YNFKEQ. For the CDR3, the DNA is TGTGCCAGCAGCCAAGATGAAGCAGGGAAGGCGACCCAGTACTTC. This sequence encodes CASSQDEAGKATQYF.

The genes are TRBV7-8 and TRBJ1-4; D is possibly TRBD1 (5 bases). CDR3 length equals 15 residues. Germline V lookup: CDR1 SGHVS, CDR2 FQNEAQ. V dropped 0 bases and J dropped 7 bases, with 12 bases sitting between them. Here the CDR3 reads CASSLALGGVEKLFF. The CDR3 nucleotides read TGTGCCAGCAGCTTAGCTCTGGGAGGGGTTGAAAAACTGTTTTTT. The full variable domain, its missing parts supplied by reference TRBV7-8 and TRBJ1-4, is GAGVSQSPRYKVAKRGQDVALRCDPISGHVSLFWYQQALGQGPEFLTYFQNEAQLDKSGLPSDRFFAERPEGSVSTLKIQRTQQEDSAVYLCASSLALGGVEKLFFGSGTQLSVL.

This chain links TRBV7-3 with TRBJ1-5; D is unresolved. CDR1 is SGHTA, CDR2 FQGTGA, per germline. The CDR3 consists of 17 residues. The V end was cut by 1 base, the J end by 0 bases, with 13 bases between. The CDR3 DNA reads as TGTGCCAGCAGCTTAAAGGTCGGCCCGGATAGCAATCAGCCCCAGCATTTT. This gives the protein CASSLKVGPDSNQPQHF.

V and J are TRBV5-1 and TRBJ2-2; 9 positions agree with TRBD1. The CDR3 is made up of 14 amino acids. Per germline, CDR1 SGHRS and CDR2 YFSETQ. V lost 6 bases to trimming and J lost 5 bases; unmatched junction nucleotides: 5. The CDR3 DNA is TGCGCCAGCAAGGTCGGGACAGGGACCGGGGAGCTGTTTTTT. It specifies CASKVGTGTGELFF.

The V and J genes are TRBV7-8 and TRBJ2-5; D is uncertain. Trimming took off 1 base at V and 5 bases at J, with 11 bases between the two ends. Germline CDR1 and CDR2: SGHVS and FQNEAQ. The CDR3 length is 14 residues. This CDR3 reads CASSLVLPGETQYF. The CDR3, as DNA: TGTGCCAGCAGCTTAGTCCTACCCGGGGAGACCCAGTACTTC.

The CDR3 sequence: CASSMVTGGANSPLHF. The CDR3 DNA is TGTGCCAGTAGTATGGTGACAGGGGGCGCGAATTCACCCCTCCACTTT. This sequence joins TRBV19 and TRBJ1-6, with TRBD1 identical over 10 bases. CDR3 length: 16 amino acids. V trimming: 3 bases; J trimming: 7 bases; junction bases outside the gene matches: 6. CDR1 is LNHDA, CDR2 SQIVND, per germline (reference sequence).

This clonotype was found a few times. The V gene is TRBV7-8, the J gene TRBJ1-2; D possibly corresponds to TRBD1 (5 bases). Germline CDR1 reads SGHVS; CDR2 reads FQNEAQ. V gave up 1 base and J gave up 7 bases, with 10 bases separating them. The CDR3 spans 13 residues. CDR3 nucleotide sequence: TGTGCCAGCAGCTTAGGTGGGGGATTTGGCTACACCTTC. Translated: CASSLGGGFGYTF.

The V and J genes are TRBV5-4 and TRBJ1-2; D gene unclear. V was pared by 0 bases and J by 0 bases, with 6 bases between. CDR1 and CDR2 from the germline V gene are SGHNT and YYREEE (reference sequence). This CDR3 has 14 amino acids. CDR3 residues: CASSLAGPNYGYTF. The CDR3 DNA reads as TGTGCCAGCAGCTTGGCCGGACCTAACTATGGCTACACCTTC.

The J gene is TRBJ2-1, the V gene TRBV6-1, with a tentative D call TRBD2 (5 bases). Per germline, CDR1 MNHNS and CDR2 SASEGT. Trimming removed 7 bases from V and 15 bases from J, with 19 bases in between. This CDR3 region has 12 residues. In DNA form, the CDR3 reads TGTGCCAGCACCTCCCCTGGAGGTTCAGCGTTCTTC. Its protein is CASTSPGGSAFF.

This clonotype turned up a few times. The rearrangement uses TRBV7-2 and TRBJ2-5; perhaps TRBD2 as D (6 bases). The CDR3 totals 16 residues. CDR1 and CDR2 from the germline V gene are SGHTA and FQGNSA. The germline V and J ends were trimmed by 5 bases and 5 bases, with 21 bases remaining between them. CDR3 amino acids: CASSPETRAGLETQYF. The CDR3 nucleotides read TGTGCCAGCAGCCCCGAGACTAGGGCGGGTTTGGAGACCCAGTACTTC.

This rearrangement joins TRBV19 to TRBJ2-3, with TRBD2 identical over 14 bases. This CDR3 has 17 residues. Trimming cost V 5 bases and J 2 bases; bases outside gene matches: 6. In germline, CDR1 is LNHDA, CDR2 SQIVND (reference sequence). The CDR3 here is CASSPRLAGGPTDTQYF. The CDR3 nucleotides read TGTGCCAGTAGTCCGAGACTAGCGGGGGGGCCCACAGATACGCAGTATTTT.

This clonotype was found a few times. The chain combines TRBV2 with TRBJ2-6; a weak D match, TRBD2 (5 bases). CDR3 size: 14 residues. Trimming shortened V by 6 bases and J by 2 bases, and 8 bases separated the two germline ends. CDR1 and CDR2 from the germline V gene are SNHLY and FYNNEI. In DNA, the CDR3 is TGTGCCAGCAGACGGGATCCTGGGGCCAACGTCCTGACTTTC. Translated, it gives CASRRDPGANVLTF.

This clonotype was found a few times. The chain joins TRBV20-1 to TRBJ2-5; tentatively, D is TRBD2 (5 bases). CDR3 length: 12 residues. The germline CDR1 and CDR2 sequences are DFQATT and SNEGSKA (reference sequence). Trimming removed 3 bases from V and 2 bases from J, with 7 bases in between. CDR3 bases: TGCAGTGCTAGTAGGGAGCAAGAGACCCAGTACTTC. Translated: CSASREQETQYF.

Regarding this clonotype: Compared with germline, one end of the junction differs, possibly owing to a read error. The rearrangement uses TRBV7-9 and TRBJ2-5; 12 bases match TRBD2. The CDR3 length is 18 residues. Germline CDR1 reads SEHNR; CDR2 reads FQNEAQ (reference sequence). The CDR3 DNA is TGCGCCAGCAGCTTGGATACTAGCGGGGGGAGGTACCAAGAGACCCAGTACTTC. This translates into CASSLDTSGGRYQETQYF.

The CDR3 DNA reads TGTGCCAGCAGTTACCGGCTGGGTTACAGCTCTGGAAACACCATATATTTT. Its translation is CASSYRLGYSSGNTIYF. The chain joins TRBV6-5 to TRBJ1-3; D is unresolved. This CDR3 contains 17 residues. Germline V gene sequence: CDR1 MNHEY, CDR2 SVGAGI. Trimming left V 2 bases short and J 0 bases short, with 14 bases between.

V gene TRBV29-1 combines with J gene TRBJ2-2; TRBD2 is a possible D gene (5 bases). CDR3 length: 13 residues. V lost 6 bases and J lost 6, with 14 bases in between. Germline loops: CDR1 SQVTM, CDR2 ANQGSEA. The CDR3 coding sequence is TGCAGCGTGCTGGGTACCGGGGCCGGGGAGCTGTTTTTT. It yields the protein CSVLGTGAGELFF.

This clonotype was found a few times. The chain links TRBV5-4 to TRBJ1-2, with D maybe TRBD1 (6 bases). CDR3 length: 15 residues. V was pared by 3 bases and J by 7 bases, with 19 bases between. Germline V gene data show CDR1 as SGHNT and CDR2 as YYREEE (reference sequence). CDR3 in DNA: TGTGCCAGCAGCTCCCCGGTACAGGGTTCCGGTGGCTACACCTTC. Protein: CASSSPVQGSGGYTF.

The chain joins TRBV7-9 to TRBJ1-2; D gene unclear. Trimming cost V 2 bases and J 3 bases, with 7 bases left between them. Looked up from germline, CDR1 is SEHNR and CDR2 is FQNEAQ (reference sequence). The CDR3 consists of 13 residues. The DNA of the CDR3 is TGTGCCAGCAGCTTATCGGTAGACTATGGCTACACCTTC. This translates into CASSLSVDYGYTF. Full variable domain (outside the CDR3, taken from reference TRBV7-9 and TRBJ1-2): DTGVSQNPRHKITKRGQNVTFRCDPISEHNRLYWYRQTLGQGPEFLTYFQNEAQLEKSRLLSDRFSAERPKGSFSTLEIQRTEQGDSAMYLCASSLSVDYGYTFGSGTRLTVV.

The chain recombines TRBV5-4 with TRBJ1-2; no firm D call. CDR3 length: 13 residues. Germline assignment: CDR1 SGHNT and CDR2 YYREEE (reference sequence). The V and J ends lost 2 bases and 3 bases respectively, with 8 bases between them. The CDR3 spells CASSFPGYYGYTF. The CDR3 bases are TGTGCCAGCAGCTTTCCCGGATACTATGGCTACACCTTC.

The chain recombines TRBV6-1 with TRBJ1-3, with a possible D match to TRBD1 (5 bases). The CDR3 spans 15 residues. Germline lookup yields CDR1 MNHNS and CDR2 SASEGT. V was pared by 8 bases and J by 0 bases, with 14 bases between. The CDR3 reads CASRDQGFSGNTIYF. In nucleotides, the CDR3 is TGTGCCAGCCGCGACCAGGGTTTCTCTGGAAACACCATATATTTT.

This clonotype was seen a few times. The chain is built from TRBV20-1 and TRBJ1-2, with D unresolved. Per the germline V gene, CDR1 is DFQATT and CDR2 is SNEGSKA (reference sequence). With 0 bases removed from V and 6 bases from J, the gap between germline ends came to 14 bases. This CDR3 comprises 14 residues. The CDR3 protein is CSARDPEGWDGYTF. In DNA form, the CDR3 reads TGCAGTGCTAGAGATCCCGAGGGCTGGGATGGCTACACCTTC.

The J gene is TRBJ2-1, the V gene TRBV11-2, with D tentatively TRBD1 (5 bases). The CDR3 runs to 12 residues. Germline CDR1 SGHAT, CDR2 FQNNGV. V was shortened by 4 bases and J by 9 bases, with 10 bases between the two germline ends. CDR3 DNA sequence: TGTGCCAGCAGCTGGGGTAGGGGTGAGCAGTTCTTC. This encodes CASSWGRGEQFF. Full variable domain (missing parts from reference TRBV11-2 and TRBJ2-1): EAGVAQSPRYKIIEKRQSVAFWCNPISGHATLYWYQQILGQGPKLLIQFQNNGVVDDSQLPKDRFSAERLKGVDSTLKIQPAKLEDSAVYLCASSWGRGEQFFGPGTRLTVL.